What follows are 18 T cell receptor beta chains derived from one specimen sequenced in a study of shared clonotypes between healthy human individuals. Data came from immunoSEQ multiplex PCR; TCRdb stores just in-frame clones and leaves some out. This sample has 2 million to 3 million clones; 93% occur once, and the top ten carry roughly 0.36%. The sample taken for sequencing was naive CD4+ T cells from PBMCs. Subset indicated: CD45RA+ positively selected. The receptors shown here come from a man younger than 30 in good health. Some clones in this sample may be carry-over from other donors' samples.

The chain couples TRBV15 to TRBJ2-1; possibly TRBD2 for D (6 bases). The germline V gene encodes CDR1 LNHNV and CDR2 YYDKDF (reference sequence). This CDR3 has 16 amino acids. The V and J ends lost 3 bases and 5 bases respectively, with 17 bases between them. DNA for the CDR3: TGTGCCACCAGCAGCTTGGACGGGACTCGACACAATGAGCAGTTCTTC. It is translated as CATSSLDGTRHNEQFF.

This CDR3 is CASHGANGNTIYF. The DNA for the CDR3 is TGTGCCAGCCACGGGGCCAACGGAAACACCATATATTTT. J is TRBJ1-3 and V is TRBV28; D might be TRBD1 (5 bases). The CDR3 runs to 13 residues. V was shortened by 8 bases and J by 4 bases, with 12 bases between the two germline ends. The V gene's germline CDR1 is MDHEN and CDR2 SYDVKM.

As regards this clone: At the DNA level, this CDR3 is encoded by other sequences in the same sample as well. J is TRBJ2-3 and V is TRBV9; D is unresolved. This CDR3 has 13 amino acids. Deletions cut 3 bases from V and 0 bases from J, with 5 bases between. CDR1 SGDLS and CDR2 YYNGEE come from the germline V gene. Here the CDR3 reads CASSGTSTDTQYF. For the CDR3, the DNA is TGTGCCAGCAGCGGAACTAGCACAGATACGCAGTATTTT.

This rearrangement joins TRBV7-3 to TRBJ2-3; D is perhaps TRBD1 (5 bases). This CDR3 region has 13 residues. CDR1 is SGHTA, CDR2 FQGTGA, per germline. V lost 2 bases to trimming and J lost 4 bases, with 7 bases between them. The CDR3 spells CASSLQGSDTQYF. The CDR3 bases are TGTGCCAGCAGCTTACAGGGCTCAGATACGCAGTATTTT.

The table lists this clone with a count of one. This chain connects TRBV2 to TRBJ2-1; D may be TRBD1 (5 bases). The CDR3 has 11 residues. The germline V gene encodes CDR1 SNHLY and CDR2 FYNNEI. V was cut by 6 bases and J by 8 bases, with 8 bases left in between. Written as DNA, the CDR3 is TGTGCCAGCAGCGGCAGGGATGAGCAGTTCTTC. It codes for CASSGRDEQFF. The entire variable domain, with the rest obtained from reference TRBV2 and TRBJ2-1, is as follows: EPEVTQTPSHQVTQMGQEVILRCVPISNHLYFYWYRQILGQKVEFLVSFYNNEISEKSEIFDDQFSVERPDGSNFTLKIRSTKLEDSAMYFCASSGRDEQFFGPGTRLTVL.

This rearrangement joins TRBV7-3 to TRBJ2-1, with D unclear. The CDR3 has 14 residues. The V gene lost 1 base and the J gene lost 2 bases, with 6 bases spanning the gap. The germline gives CDR1 SGHTA, CDR2 FQGTGA. CDR3 region: CASSLSPTYNEQFF. CDR3 in DNA: TGTGCCAGCAGCTTAAGCCCCACCTACAATGAGCAGTTCTTC. Full variable domain (outside the CDR3, taken from reference TRBV7-3 and TRBJ2-1): GAGVSQTPSNKVTEKGKYVELRCDPISGHTALYWYRQSLGQGPEFLIYFQGTGAADDSGLPNDRFFAVRPEGSVSTLKIQRTERGDSAVYLCASSLSPTYNEQFFGPGTRLTVL.

As for this clone: This same CDR3 is encoded by further DNA sequences in the sample. V is TRBV6-6 and J is TRBJ1-3; no definite D call. This CDR3 spans 14 amino acids. CDR1 and CDR2 (germline): MNHNY, SVGAGI (reference sequence). The V end was cut by 5 bases, the J end by 0 bases, with 8 bases between. This CDR3 reads CASSPGGSGNTIYF. DNA for the CDR3: TGTGCCAGCAGTCCTGGCGGCTCTGGAAACACCATATATTTT.

V gene TRBV28 combines with J gene TRBJ2-7; 11 positions agree with TRBD2. The V and J ends lost 6 bases and 1 base, in that order; junction bases with no gene match: 17. Germline V gene lookup returns CDR1 MDHEN and CDR2 SYDVKM. This CDR3 has 19 amino acids. Written as DNA, the CDR3 is TGTGCCAGCAGCACGAGAACTAGCGGGAGATGGGAAAGGTCCTACGAGCAGTACTTC. Translation: CASSTRTSGRWERSYEQYF.

J is TRBJ2-5 and V is TRBV10-3; possibly TRBD2 for D (6 bases). The CDR3 contains 14 residues. Trimming stripped 3 bases from V and 5 bases from J, with 13 bases between. CDR1 and CDR2 from the germline V gene are ENHRY and SYGVKD. The CDR3 region is CAISDVGGRETQYF. CDR3 nucleotide sequence: TGTGCCATCAGTGATGTAGGAGGGCGGGAGACCCAGTACTTC.

The J gene is TRBJ1-2, the V gene TRBV7-9; a weak D match, TRBD1 (5 bases). Germline-derived CDR1 and CDR2 are SEHNR and FQNEAQ (reference sequence). The germline V and J ends were trimmed by 1 base and 3 bases, with 18 bases remaining between them. The CDR3 runs 17 residues. CDR3 sequence (DNA): TGTGCCAGCAGCTTAGTAATTGGAGCCAGGGTTCACTATGGCTACACCTTC. Amino acid sequence: CASSLVIGARVHYGYTF. Variable domain in full (rest from reference TRBV7-9 and TRBJ1-2): DTGVSQNPRHKITKRGQNVTFRCDPISEHNRLYWYRQTLGQGPEFLTYFQNEAQLEKSRLLSDRFSAERPKGSFSTLEIQRTEQGDSAMYLCASSLVIGARVHYGYTFGSGTRLTVV.

The count of this clone is one. The V call is TRBV28, the J call TRBJ1-4; 7 bases line up with TRBD1. The CDR3 totals 17 residues. Germline V lookup: CDR1 MDHEN, CDR2 SYDVKM. V shed 3 bases and J 5 bases; nucleotides not matched to a gene: 12. In nucleotides, the CDR3 is TGTGCCAGCAGTTTTTATATTCTGGGCAGGGGGAATGAAAAACTGTTTTTT. This sequence encodes CASSFYILGRGNEKLFF.

This chain uses TRBV6-5 with TRBJ2-1, with 8 bases that match TRBD1. V was pared by 4 bases and J by 10 bases, with 6 bases of the junction left unmatched. CDR3 length equals 13 residues. The germline V gene has CDR1 MNHEY and CDR2 SVGAGI. CDR3 region: CASSSDRGVEQFF. The CDR3 DNA is TGTGCCAGCAGTTCTGACAGGGGTGTGGAGCAGTTCTTC.

This sequence joins TRBV18 and TRBJ2-7; tentative D call: TRBD1 (5 bases). Deletions cut 2 bases from V and 4 bases from J, with 9 bases between. This CDR3 is built from 13 residues. CDR1 and CDR2 (germline): KGHSH, LQKENI. DNA for the CDR3: TGTGCCAGCTCACCATTCAGGGATTACGAGCAGTACTTC. Amino acid sequence: CASSPFRDYEQYF.

V and J are TRBV19 and TRBJ1-5; D possibly corresponds to TRBD1 (6 bases). CDR3 length: 15 residues. Trimming pared 3 bases from V and 4 bases from J, leaving 13 bases between. Germline V CDR1 and CDR2: LNHDA, SQIVND (reference sequence). DNA for the CDR3: TGTGCCAGTAGTATGGTCAGGGACACGAATCAGCCCCAGCATTTT. Translated: CASSMVRDTNQPQHF.

The chain is built from TRBV19 and TRBJ1-1; no clear D. CDR1 and CDR2 (germline): LNHDA, SQIVND (reference sequence). V shed 3 bases and J shed 11 bases, with 16 bases lying between them. The CDR3 spans 13 residues. The CDR3 nucleotides read TGTGCCAGTAGTATTCTGGGCGAGGGTCCGGCTTTCTTT. Amino acid sequence: CASSILGEGPAFF.

The chain is built from TRBV28 and TRBJ1-2, with 7 bases lining up with TRBD1. Germline-derived CDR1 and CDR2 are MDHEN and SYDVKM. This CDR3 region has 16 residues. V trimming: 5 bases; J trimming: 0 bases; junction bases outside the gene matches: 9. CDR3 nucleotides: TGTGCCAGCAGTCCGCTAGGACAGGCCGCTAACTATGGCTACACCTTC. The encoded protein is CASSPLGQAANYGYTF.

This clone is a singleton in its sample. One end of the junction varies from germline; a read error may be responsible. The chain combines TRBV2 with TRBJ2-3; 8 nucleotides line up with TRBD1. The CDR3 has 15 amino acids. In germline, CDR1 is SNHLY, CDR2 FYNNEI. For the CDR3, the DNA is TGTGCCAGCAGCGAAGGACAGGGTGGCACAGATACGCAGTATTTT. It encodes CASSEGQGGTDTQYF. The entire variable domain, with the rest obtained from reference TRBV2 and TRBJ2-3, is as follows: EPEVTQTPSHQVTQMGQEVILRCVPISNHLYFYWYRQILGQKVEFLVSFYNNEISEKSEIFDDQFSVERPDGSNFTLKIRSTKLEDSAMYFCASSEGQGGTDTQYFGPGTRLTVL.

This chain uses TRBV28 with TRBJ2-5; D is perhaps TRBD2 (7 bases). CDR1 and CDR2 (germline): MDHEN, SYDVKM. V dropped 2 bases and J dropped 4 bases, with 14 bases sitting between them. CDR3 length: 15 residues. CDR3 sequence reads: CASSLAGEGGETQYF. The CDR3 DNA sequence: TGTGCCAGCAGTTTAGCAGGGGAGGGAGGAGAGACCCAGTACTTC.